The rows below give T cell receptor beta chains drawn from one sample of a study of blood T cell repertoires in COVID-19. The data were produced by immunoSEQ multiplex PCR, yet TCRdb's version contains in-frame clones alone and is incomplete. The data show some 68,000 clones, 90% seen once. The sequenced sample consisted of peripheral blood. These receptors were taken from a man aged 45-65 years with COVID-19, enrolled during active disease. Each CDR3 is given with its conserved first and last residue. Each record gives: D gene, J gene, clone size, V gene, CDR3 DNA, CDR3 protein. The D gene is left open where the match is weak. Clone size is given for some rows only: seen once, a few or many times, or a class if the clone is expanded.

D: -
J: TRBJ1-1
size: -
V: TRBV19
DNA: TGTGCCAGTAGTCGAGCTGCGGGCACTGAAGCTTTCTTT
CDR3: CASSRAAGTEAFF

D: TRBD1
J: TRBJ1-3
size: -
V: TRBV7-3
DNA: TGTGCCAGCAGTCCGGGACAGGGGAACACCATATATTTT
CDR3: CASSPGQGNTIYF

D: TRBD1
J: TRBJ1-3
size: once
V: TRBV6-6
DNA: TGTGCCAGCGGCAGGGGGAGAGGAAACACCATATATTTT
CDR3: CASGRGRGNTIYF

D: -
J: TRBJ2-2
size: -
V: TRBV28
DNA: TGTGCCAGCAGTTTACCGGGGGGCCGGCACGGGGAGCTGTTTTTT
CDR3: CASSLPGGRHGELFF

D: -
J: TRBJ1-2
size: -
V: TRBV3-1/TRBV3-2
DNA: TGTGCCAGCAGCCAAGCTTATGGCTACACCTTC
CDR3: CASSQAYGYTF

D: TRBD1
J: TRBJ2-3
size: -
V: TRBV27
DNA: TGTGCCAGCCGTGACAGGGAGCGAGAGGATACGCAGTATTTT
CDR3: CASRDREREDTQYF

D: TRBD2
J: TRBJ2-2
size: -
V: TRBV19
DNA: TGTGCCAGTAGTATACGGCTAGCGGGACCCACCGGGGAGCTGTTTTTT
CDR3: CASSIRLAGPTGELFF

D: TRBD1
J: TRBJ1-2
size: -
V: TRBV29-1
DNA: TGCAGCGTAAAACCGGGACAGAGGGCGGGCTACACCTTC
CDR3: CSVKPGQRAGYTF

D: -
J: TRBJ2-7
size: -
V: TRBV7-2
DNA: TGTGCCAGCAGCCCCTCTTACGAGCAGTACTTC
CDR3: CASSPSYEQYF

D: -
J: TRBJ2-7
size: -
V: TRBV11-2
DNA: TGTGCCAGCAGCTTAGGCGGCCTTATCGCCGACGAGCAGTACTTC
CDR3: CASSLGGLIADEQYF

D: -
J: TRBJ1-2
size: few
V: TRBV10-3
DNA: TGTGCCATCAGTGAACAGAACTATGGCTACACCTTC
CDR3: CAISEQNYGYTF

D: TRBD1
J: TRBJ2-2
size: -
V: TRBV19
DNA: TGTGCCAGTAGTCAAGAGACAGGGGTCACCGGGGAGCTGTTTTTT
CDR3: CASSQETGVTGELFF